This T cell receptor (beta chain) is drawn from a study of blood T cell repertoires in COVID-19 (dated by TCRdb to the early 2020s). In terms of the full investigation: Collaborator samples came from the United States, Italy and Spain and covered acute and convalescent phases of COVID-19. The material from the prospective study consisted of cDNA or gDNA derived from T cells, B-cell-depleted T cells, or PBMCs. The dataset comprised deeply sampled blood TCRbeta repertoires from subjects exposed to, actively infected with, or recovered from COVID-19. The repertoires were released in a freely available public database intended as a resource for research on the immune response to SARS-CoV-2. Samples were obtained from the ongoing ImmuneRACE study (first 160 participants) and from about 1,300 subjects provided by 6 global collaborators. A de-identified subject ID, COVID-19 status, age in years and sex were almost always included in the sample metadata. Where available, HLA class I and class II types were obtained from metadata supplied by the sample provider rather than from assay-based typing.

The full study reports these points: The quantity of clinical and demographic metadata differed by source and by participant and was supplied without curation.

The CDR3 runs 14 residues from the cysteine to the phenylalanine. The only DNA kept is the CDR3, 42 bases in frame from the first base. The V and J ends are trimmed by 2 bases and 2 bases, leaving 5 bases between them. As encoded in the germline V gene, CDR1 is SGHRS while CDR2 is YFSETQ. TCRbeta CDR3 regions were amplified from genomic DNA by means of the immunoSEQ Assay, a bias-controlled multiplex PCR. Regarding the original processing steps: The number of nucleated cells in each sample was estimated by amplification of reference gene primers within the assay. Sequence reads were collapsed and filtered to measure the absolute abundance of every unique TCRbeta CDR3 rearrangement. For each sample, productive Simpson clonality was calculated as the square root of Simpson's diversity index across productive rearrangements. TCRdb retrieved this table from immuneACCESS and kept in-frame rearrangements only. Not all clones are present; in checked studies, unresolved V genes account for under half, and no reason is known for the remainder. Clone size and V and J calls were adopted from that table, with D and trimming inferred from the DNA. This sample comprises approximately 250,000 clones, about 82% of them detected only once. Clones ranked in the top ten supply roughly 5.2% of the sample.

With regard to this clone: Its antigen is currently not known. The input lacks base qualities; no much larger clone sits a single base away.

One collaborating source in Seattle enrolled patients during active infection and followed them longitudinally through the course of disease. Collaborating institutions collected whole blood in K2EDTA tubes following their own protocols. For TCRbeta analysis, collaborators shipped samples in one of three forms: frozen whole blood, isolated PBMCs, or DNA extracted from either of those sample types. Recombination connected TRBV5-1 to TRBJ2-6, with the identity of the D gene unclear. This receptor was identified in a woman of 80 years or more with COVID-19, enrolled during active disease. Sequences were obtained from peripheral blood. The bases are TGCGCCAGCAGCTTTGAGGCTGGGGCCAACGTCCTGACTTTC. The encoded protein is CASSFEAGANVLTF.